The next 23 T cell receptor beta chains were all read from a single sample in a study of T cell responses to AZD1222 COVID-19 vaccine. Repertoires were generated with immunoSEQ multiplex PCR, while TCRdb's copy carries only in-frame clones and drops some. Counted here are about 100,000 clones, approximately 89% occurring once; the ten biggest clones make up approximately 3%. Sequenced here: peripheral blood, sampled 28 days after the second dose of the MenACWY control vaccine. These receptors all come from an adult who received the MenACWY meningococcal vaccine as a control.

This clone was observed a few times. The V and J genes are TRBV4-2 and TRBJ1-3, with TRBD1 matching 7 bases. V dropped 6 bases and J dropped 4; count of bases not matched to a gene: 9. The CDR3 is 15 residues long. Germline CDR1 reads LGHNA; CDR2 reads YNFKEQ. This CDR3 is CASRDDRASGNTIYF. CDR3 DNA: TGTGCCAGCAGGGACGACAGGGCGAGCGGAAACACCATATATTTT.

V is TRBV18 and J is TRBJ2-5, with 9 bases aligning to TRBD1. The germline V gene encodes CDR1 KGHSH and CDR2 LQKENI. This CDR3 is 16 amino acids long. The J segment lost 1 base and the V segment lost 3 bases, leaving 6 bases of the junction unmatched. The DNA of the CDR3 is TGTGCCAGCTCACCCGCCGGGACAGGGATCCAAGAGACCCAGTACTTC. Translated: CASSPAGTGIQETQYF.

The chain joins TRBV19 to TRBJ1-2; tentative D call: TRBD1 (6 bases). The CDR3 spans 16 residues. Germline CDR1 is LNHDA and CDR2 is SQIVND (reference sequence). V gave up 4 bases and J gave up 2 bases, with 17 bases separating them. As DNA, the CDR3 is TGTGCCAGTAGTAGCGAACAGGGCCCTTTGAACTATGGCTACACCTTC. This sequence encodes CASSSEQGPLNYGYTF.

This chain uses TRBV4-3 with TRBJ2-1; unclear D gene. The germline V gene has CDR1 LGHNA and CDR2 YSLEER. V lost 0 bases to trimming and J lost 4 bases, with 7 bases between them. The CDR3 has 14 residues. The CDR3 DNA reads TGCGCCAGCAGCCAAGATTTCCAGTACAATGAGCAGTTCTTC. Its protein is CASSQDFQYNEQFF.

This chain links TRBV27 with TRBJ1-4, with 7 bases matching TRBD1. The ends lost 6 bases at V and 5 bases at J; junction bases unmatched: 6. The CDR3 totals 14 residues. Per the germline V gene, CDR1 is MNHEY and CDR2 is SMNVEV (reference sequence). The CDR3 DNA reads as TGTGCCAGCAGCTGGGACAGCAGAAATGAAAAACTGTTTTTT. Its protein is CASSWDSRNEKLFF.

The count of this clone is one. The genes are TRBV7-3 and TRBJ2-2; 8 nucleotides line up with TRBD1. Germline CDR1 reads SGHTA; CDR2 reads FQGTGA. The J segment lost 4 bases and the V segment lost 5 bases, leaving 6 bases of the junction unmatched. The CDR3 loop spans 15 amino acids. As DNA, the CDR3 is TGTGCCAGCAGCCCCACCGGGACAGGCACCGGGGAGCTGTTTTTT. Its translation: CASSPTGTGTGELFF.

For the CDR3, the DNA is TGTGCCAGCATCCCAGAGGGGGCTTCGAACACTGAAGCTTTCTTT. This sequence encodes CASIPEGASNTEAFF. V and J are TRBV7-9 and TRBJ1-1, with TRBD1 matching over 7 bases. Germline V gene data show CDR1 as SEHNR and CDR2 as FQNEAQ (reference sequence). Unmatched junction bases numbered 9, after V lost 7 bases and J lost 1 base. This CDR3 has 15 amino acids.

The chain has TRBV20-1 and TRBJ2-3, with 10 bases lining up with TRBD2. Germline trimming cut 3 bases from V and 4 bases from J; bases unmatched to any gene: 7. The CDR3 loop spans 15 amino acids. CDR1 is DFQATT and CDR2 is SNEGSKA in the germline V gene (reference sequence). CDR3 nucleotide sequence: TGCAGTGCTAGTTTCAGCGGGGGGGAGGCAGATACGCAGTATTTT. Translation gives CSASFSGGEADTQYF.

The rearrangement links TRBV14 to TRBJ2-7; 7 nucleotides line up with TRBD2. Looked up from germline, CDR1 is SGHDN and CDR2 is FVKESK. The CDR3 has 15 amino acids. V dropped 2 bases and J dropped 3; count of bases not matched to a gene: 7. The CDR3 DNA follows: TGTGCCAGCAGCCAATCCGGACTAGAGTACTACGAGCAGTACTTC. Its translation: CASSQSGLEYYEQYF.

Only a few counts were recorded for this clone. V and J are TRBV19 and TRBJ2-3; D is undetermined. CDR3 length equals 15 residues. V lost 5 bases to trimming and J lost 0 bases, with 12 bases between them. The germline V gene encodes CDR1 LNHDA and CDR2 SQIVND (reference sequence). The CDR3 is CASSPPRLSTDTQYF. Written as DNA, the CDR3 is TGTGCCAGTAGTCCCCCGCGCTTGAGCACAGATACGCAGTATTTT.

The chain recombines TRBV6-2 or TRBV6-3 with TRBJ1-2, with no clear D. The V end lost 0 bases, the J end lost 3 bases, and 20 bases lay between the germline ends. The CDR3 has 18 amino acids. In germline, CDR1 is MNHEY, CDR2 SVGEGT. This CDR3 is CASSYSVVPEWMHYGYTF. The CDR3 nucleotides read TGTGCCAGCAGTTACTCTGTCGTACCGGAGTGGATGCACTATGGCTACACCTTC.

The chain combines TRBV18 with TRBJ2-7; 8 nucleotides agree with TRBD1. Losses at the gene ends were 2 bases for V and 3 bases for J; bases not matched to a gene: 3. Per germline, CDR1 KGHSH and CDR2 LQKENI. The length of the CDR3 is 14 residues. The CDR3 protein is CASSPTGGIYEQYF. The CDR3 DNA sequence: TGTGCCAGCTCACCAACAGGGGGAATCTACGAGCAGTACTTC.

The chain employs TRBV19 and TRBJ1-2; D is undetermined. CDR3 length: 14 residues. CDR1 and CDR2 from the germline V gene are LNHDA and SQIVND (reference sequence). V was shortened by 3 bases and J by 8 bases, with 16 bases between the two germline ends. CDR3 coding DNA: TGTGCCAGTAGTATGTTGCTTACGCCGTGGGGCTACACCTTC. This gives the protein CASSMLLTPWGYTF. The variable domain in full, with the rest retrieved from reference TRBV19 and TRBJ1-2, is DGGITQSPKYLFRKEGQNVTLSCEQNLNHDAMYWYRQDPGQGLRLIYYSQIVNDFQKGDIAEGYSVSREKKESFPLTVTSAQKNPTAFYLCASSMLLTPWGYTFGSGTRLTVV.

This clone was seen just once. The chain carries TRBV10-1 and TRBJ2-7; D is undetermined. In germline, CDR1 is WNHNN, CDR2 SYGVQD (reference sequence). V lost 5 bases, J lost 7 bases, and 15 bases lay in between. The CDR3 consists of 13 residues. The CDR3 bases are TGCGCCAGCAGTTCCCAGGACCGCGGAGAGCAGTACTTC. Translating gives CASSSQDRGEQYF.

The genes are TRBV6-5 and TRBJ1-2; 8 bases match TRBD1. The CDR3 sequence is 13 residues long. The junction had 7 bases not matched to a gene; V was cut back by 6 bases and J by 7 bases. The germline V gene has CDR1 MNHEY and CDR2 SVGAGI. The CDR3 nucleotides read TGTGCCAGCAGCCGAACGACAGGGGTTGGCTACACCTTC. This gives the protein CASSRTTGVGYTF.

This chain uses TRBV2 with TRBJ1-2; D might be TRBD1 (5 bases). The CDR3 is made up of 13 amino acids. V lost 5 bases and J 7 bases, leaving 14 bases between the germline ends. Germline CDR1 reads SNHLY; CDR2 reads FYNNEI. The CDR3 protein is CASSQQRGGGYTF. The CDR3 nucleotides are TGTGCCAGCAGTCAACAAAGGGGTGGTGGCTACACCTTC.

The rearrangement links TRBV9 to TRBJ1-1, with 10 bases that match TRBD1. CDR3 length: 17 amino acids. Trimming at V came to 4 bases and at J to 1 base, leaving 10 bases not matched to a gene. Germline V CDR1 and CDR2: SGDLS, YYNGEE. CDR3 nucleotides: TGTGCCAGCAGCATGGGACAGGGGCGCCCCCCGAACACTGAAGCTTTCTTT. Translated: CASSMGQGRPPNTEAFF.

The chain recombines TRBV29-1 with TRBJ2-5; no definite D call. This CDR3 region has 12 residues. The V end lost 4 bases, the J end lost 4 bases, and 10 bases lay between the germline ends. Germline V gene lookup returns CDR1 SQVTM and CDR2 ANQGSEA. As DNA, the CDR3 is TGCAGCGTTGGCCCCTTAATAGAGACCCAGTACTTC. Amino acid sequence: CSVGPLIETQYF.

This clone came up a few times. The V and J genes are TRBV11-3 and TRBJ1-1; D unresolved. CDR3 length: 13 residues. CDR1 is SGHNT and CDR2 is YENEEA in the germline V gene. Deletions cut 0 bases from V and 2 bases from J, with 4 bases between. In DNA, the CDR3 is TGTGCCAGCAGCTTAGATAGAAACACTGAAGCTTTCTTT. Its protein is CASSLDRNTEAFF.

A remark on this clone: This sample includes further DNA sequences coding for the same CDR3. The chain carries TRBV11-2 and TRBJ2-7, with D hard to call. Germline V lookup: CDR1 SGHAT, CDR2 FQNNGV. This CDR3 has 11 amino acids. V dropped 1 base and J dropped 4 bases, with 2 bases sitting between them. The CDR3 nucleotides are TGTGCCAGCAGCTTAGCGTACGAGCAGTACTTC. As protein: CASSLAYEQYF.

The chain combines TRBV3-1 (or the pseudogene TRBV3-2) with TRBJ1-2, with no clear D. The germline V and J ends were trimmed by 1 base and 0 bases, with 3 bases remaining between them. CDR1 is LGHDT and CDR2 is YNNKEL in the germline V gene (reference sequence). This CDR3 has 13 amino acids. The CDR3: CASSQATNYGYTF. The CDR3 DNA is TGTGCCAGCAGCCAAGCAACTAACTATGGCTACACCTTC.

V gene TRBV7-3 combines with J gene TRBJ2-2; maybe TRBD2 (5 bases). V was cut by 3 bases and J by 1 base, with 9 bases left in between. This CDR3 has 15 residues. Germline assignment: CDR1 SGHTA and CDR2 FQGTGA. CDR3 loop: CASSFAAGNTGELFF. As DNA, the CDR3 is TGTGCCAGCAGCTTTGCTGCGGGGAACACCGGGGAGCTGTTTTTT.

This chain uses TRBV12-5 with TRBJ2-1; a possible D gene is TRBD1 (5 bases). The CDR3 runs 14 residues. V dropped 0 bases and J dropped 7 bases, with 10 bases sitting between them. Germline CDR1 reads LGHNT; CDR2 reads FRNRAP. CDR3 DNA: TGTGCTAGTGGTTTGGTAATCAAGGGGAATGAGCAGTTCTTC. This gives the protein CASGLVIKGNEQFF.